This is a list of T cell receptor beta chains from one sample in a study of blood T cell repertoires in COVID-19. Profiled with immunoSEQ multiplex PCR; TCRdb holds only in-frame clones, not every one. The table shows about 110,000 clones, with 76% occurring only once. Sequencing input: peripheral blood. The source is a woman aged 80 or over with acute or convalescent COVID-19. The CDR3 runs from the conserved cysteine through the conserved F or W. The order of the fields is D gene, V gene, J gene, clone size, CDR3 protein, CDR3 DNA. A D gene is named only where the DNA matches it firmly. Only part of the rows carry a size: once, few, many, or a class if the clone is expanded.

d_call: -
v_call: TRBV6-5
j_call: TRBJ1-5
clone_size: -
cdr3_aa: CASRDTHNQPQHF
cdr3_nt: TGTGCCAGCAGGGACACCCACAATCAGCCCCAGCATTTT

d_call: TRBD1
v_call: TRBV10-3
j_call: TRBJ2-1
clone_size: -
cdr3_aa: CAISPGGSSYNEQFF
cdr3_nt: TGTGCCATCAGCCCAGGGGGCAGCTCCTACAATGAGCAGTTCTTC

d_call: -
v_call: TRBV19
j_call: TRBJ1-5
clone_size: -
cdr3_aa: CASSSDSLNQPQHF
cdr3_nt: TGTGCCAGTAGCAGTGACAGCCTCAATCAGCCCCAGCATTTT

d_call: -
v_call: TRBV9
j_call: TRBJ1-3
clone_size: -
cdr3_aa: CASSVAGSGNTIYF
cdr3_nt: TGTGCCAGCAGCGTAGCAGGGTCCGGAAACACCATATATTTT

d_call: TRBD1
v_call: TRBV28
j_call: TRBJ1-1
clone_size: -
cdr3_aa: CGYRGQGTEAFF
cdr3_nt: TGTGGGTACAGGGGGCAGGGCACTGAAGCTTTCTTT

d_call: TRBD2
v_call: TRBV27
j_call: TRBJ2-7
clone_size: -
cdr3_aa: CASSPAATTAGVYEQYF
cdr3_nt: TGTGCCAGCAGCCCCGCGGCCACTACGGCGGGGGTCTACGAGCAGTACTTC

d_call: -
v_call: TRBV3-1/TRBV3-2
j_call: TRBJ2-2
clone_size: -
cdr3_aa: CASSQEGRLPGELFF
cdr3_nt: TGTGCCAGCAGCCAAGAAGGTAGACTTCCCGGGGAGCTGTTTTTT

d_call: -
v_call: TRBV19
j_call: TRBJ1-5
clone_size: -
cdr3_aa: CASSSAGAFNQPQHF
cdr3_nt: TGTGCCAGTAGTAGTGCAGGGGCCTTCAATCAGCCCCAGCATTTT

d_call: -
v_call: TRBV5-1
j_call: TRBJ2-7
clone_size: -
cdr3_aa: CASSWDTGLAEQYF
cdr3_nt: TGCGCCAGCAGCTGGGACACGGGGTTAGCTGAGCAGTACTTC

d_call: TRBD1
v_call: TRBV29-1
j_call: TRBJ1-1
clone_size: -
cdr3_aa: CSVATGAVTEAFF
cdr3_nt: TGCAGCGTCGCCACAGGGGCGGTCACTGAAGCTTTCTTT

d_call: TRBD2
v_call: TRBV3-1/TRBV3-2
j_call: TRBJ2-7
clone_size: -
cdr3_aa: CASSAGLAGFYEQCF
cdr3_nt: TGTGCCAGCAGTGCTGGACTAGCGGGATTCTACGAGCAGTGCTTC

d_call: TRBD2
v_call: TRBV9
j_call: TRBJ2-1
clone_size: -
cdr3_aa: CASSVSGGSYNEQFF
cdr3_nt: TGTGCCAGCAGCGTTAGCGGGGGCTCCTACAATGAGCAGTTCTTC

d_call: -
v_call: TRBV7-2
j_call: TRBJ1-3
clone_size: -
cdr3_aa: CASSLDEGGSGNTIYF
cdr3_nt: TGTGCCAGCAGCTTAGATGAGGGAGGCTCTGGAAACACCATATATTTT

d_call: TRBD1
v_call: TRBV3-1/TRBV3-2
j_call: TRBJ1-2
clone_size: few
cdr3_aa: CASSPRDRRSGYTF
cdr3_nt: TGTGCCAGCAGCCCCCGGGACAGGAGGTCTGGCTACACCTTC

d_call: -
v_call: TRBV7-8
j_call: TRBJ1-3
clone_size: few
cdr3_aa: CASSSLQGFGNTIYF
cdr3_nt: TGTGCCAGCAGCTCACTACAGGGTTTTGGAAACACCATATATTTT

d_call: TRBD2
v_call: TRBV27
j_call: TRBJ2-3
clone_size: few
cdr3_aa: CASTPLLAGASDTQYF
cdr3_nt: TGTGCCAGCACCCCTCTACTAGCGGGAGCTTCAGATACGCAGTATTTT

d_call: TRBD2
v_call: TRBV3-1/TRBV3-2
j_call: TRBJ2-1
clone_size: -
cdr3_aa: CASSPIIGAGGLYNEQFF
cdr3_nt: TGTGCCAGCAGCCCAATAATCGGAGCGGGGGGCCTCTACAATGAGCAGTTCTTC

d_call: TRBD1
v_call: TRBV19
j_call: TRBJ2-3
clone_size: few
cdr3_aa: CASSLAPGQGFGTDTQYF
cdr3_nt: TGTGCCAGTAGTTTGGCCCCGGGACAGGGGTTCGGGACAGATACGCAGTATTTT

d_call: -
v_call: TRBV10-3
j_call: TRBJ2-6
clone_size: few
cdr3_aa: CAISAEVTGANVLTF
cdr3_nt: TGTGCCATCAGTGCTGAGGTGACCGGGGCCAACGTCCTGACTTTC

d_call: TRBD1
v_call: TRBV6-2/TRBV6-3
j_call: TRBJ1-1
clone_size: -
cdr3_aa: CASSYSTGATEAFF
cdr3_nt: TGTGCCAGCAGTTACTCGACAGGGGCGACTGAAGCTTTCTTT

d_call: TRBD2
v_call: TRBV5-4
j_call: TRBJ2-7
clone_size: -
cdr3_aa: CASSLWQGRLAGTYEQYF
cdr3_nt: TGTGCCAGCAGCTTGTGGCAGGGGAGACTAGCGGGAACATACGAGCAGTACTTC

d_call: TRBD1
v_call: TRBV5-4
j_call: TRBJ1-2
clone_size: few
cdr3_aa: CASTREQGAQGYTF
cdr3_nt: TGTGCCAGCACCCGAGAACAGGGGGCACAAGGCTACACCTTC